This T cell receptor beta chain stems from a study of blood T cell repertoires in COVID-19. Whole-study context: Sites in the United States, Italy and Spain provided acute and convalescent COVID-19 samples. T cells, B-cell-depleted T cells, or PBMCs supplied cDNA or gDNA.

V gave up 3 bases and J gave up 6 bases, with 6 bases separating them. Germline values: CDR1 MDHEN, CDR2 SYDVKM. This CDR3 is 12 amino acids long. Source study methods: Amplification with reference gene primers provided the estimates of nucleated cell counts. Generated by immunoSEQ multiplex PCR, the TCRdb table keeps only in-frame clones and is missing some. The V and J calls and clone size were taken over from that table, and D and trimming were inferred from the DNA. The table lists roughly 130,000 clones, roughly 86% of them singletons. The genes are TRBV28 and TRBJ1-5; D is ambiguous. The specimen was peripheral blood. The sequence came from an older woman with acute or convalescent COVID-19. The chain's CDR3 is CASSFGVQPQHF. The CDR3 DNA follows: TGTGCCAGCAGTTTCGGGGTTCAGCCCCAGCATTTT.